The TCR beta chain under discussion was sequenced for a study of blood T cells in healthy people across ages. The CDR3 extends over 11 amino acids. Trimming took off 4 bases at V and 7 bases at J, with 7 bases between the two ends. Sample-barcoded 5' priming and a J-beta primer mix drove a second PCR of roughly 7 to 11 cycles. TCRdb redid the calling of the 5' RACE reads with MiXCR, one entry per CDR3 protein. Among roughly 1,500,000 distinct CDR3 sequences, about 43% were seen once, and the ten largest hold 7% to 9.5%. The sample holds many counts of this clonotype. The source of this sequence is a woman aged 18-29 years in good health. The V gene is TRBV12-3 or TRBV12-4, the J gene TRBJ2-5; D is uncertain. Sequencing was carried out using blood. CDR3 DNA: TGTGCCAGCAGTTCAGGACGGACCCAGTACTTC. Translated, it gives CASSSGRTQYF.